This T cell receptor beta chain was captured by sequencing in a study of blood T cell repertoires in COVID-19. Study information: Sites across the United States, Italy and Spain contributed samples from acute and convalescent COVID-19.

Profiling relied on immunoSEQ multiplex PCR, and the TCRdb table lists in-frame clones only, not all of them. The data show fewer than 400,000 clones, with 75% to 90% seen just once and 1.9% held by the top ten. In the 2 weeks before study entry, exposed participants met a COVID-19 case, which was PCR-confirmed or clinician-diagnosed. The germline CDR1 and CDR2 sequences are MNHEY and SVGAGI. Unmatched junction bases numbered 7, after V lost 4 bases and J lost 7 bases. This CDR3 is 14 amino acids long. This clonotype was obtained from a woman in her twenties or thirties who had been exposed to COVID-19. The sequenced material came from PBMCs or T cells enriched from blood (not recorded which). The chain is built from TRBV6-5 and TRBJ1-2; 9 bases match TRBD1. CDR3 nucleotide sequence: TGTGCCAGCAGTTTAACAGGGGGCGCGTCTGGCTACACCTTC. Its translation is CASSLTGGASGYTF.